Given below is one T cell receptor (beta chain) in context. Its specificity is unknown. The V segment lost 7 bases and the J segment 2 bases; nucleotides outside the gene matches: 1. Germline-derived CDR1 and CDR2 are SGHRS and YFSETQ. The CDR3 totals 14 residues. This specimen comes from a study of blood T cells in healthy people across ages. Next came a second PCR, run for roughly 6 to 11 cycles, which used a sample-barcoded 5' primer along with a J-beta primer mix. Researchers report that each sample yielded at least 3 million CDR3-containing paired-end reads. From the 5' RACE reads, TCRdb called clonotypes with MiXCR, one entry per CDR3 protein. The sample consists of 550,000 to 750,000 distinct CDR3 sequences, around 21% of them appearing once. Study-level findings and limits: Long-lived donors carried more naive CD4+ cells and greater diversity than aged donors. Researchers said unsorted PBMCs prevented a conclusive naive versus antigen-experienced comparison.

In each sample, at least 6.5 million PBMCs were isolated. The source of this sequence is a man between 65 and 80 years old in good health. Material: blood. The chain has TRBV5-1 and TRBJ2-2, with 11 bases aligning to TRBD2. CDR3 protein: CASGLAGNTGELFF. Here the CDR3 DNA reads TGCGCCAGCGGACTAGCGGGCAACACCGGGGAGCTGTTTTTT.